The source of this T cell receptor (beta chain) is a study of T cells expressing NK-cell markers. Study as a whole: The study drew TCR beta repertoires from sorted CD3+CD56+NKG2C+, CD3+CD56+NKG2C- and CD3+CD56-NKG2C+ T cells.

TCRdb reanalyzed the 5' RACE reads and collapses them to one entry per CDR3 protein, without DNA. This sample carries about 550,000 distinct CDR3 sequences, with approximately 3.6% going to the ten biggest clones. Germline V gene sequence: CDR1 MDHEN, CDR2 SYDVKM. The CDR3 is 17 residues long. This clonotype was sampled from a young man in good health. The rearrangement uses TRBV28 and TRBJ2-2; without DNA, the TCRdb call of TRBD1 cannot be checked. The source material was blood T cells: a sorted CD56 or NKG2C T cell subset, CD4+ or CD8+ T cells, or bulk PBMC T cells (not recorded which). CDR3 sequence: CASSYFIPGPNTGELFF.